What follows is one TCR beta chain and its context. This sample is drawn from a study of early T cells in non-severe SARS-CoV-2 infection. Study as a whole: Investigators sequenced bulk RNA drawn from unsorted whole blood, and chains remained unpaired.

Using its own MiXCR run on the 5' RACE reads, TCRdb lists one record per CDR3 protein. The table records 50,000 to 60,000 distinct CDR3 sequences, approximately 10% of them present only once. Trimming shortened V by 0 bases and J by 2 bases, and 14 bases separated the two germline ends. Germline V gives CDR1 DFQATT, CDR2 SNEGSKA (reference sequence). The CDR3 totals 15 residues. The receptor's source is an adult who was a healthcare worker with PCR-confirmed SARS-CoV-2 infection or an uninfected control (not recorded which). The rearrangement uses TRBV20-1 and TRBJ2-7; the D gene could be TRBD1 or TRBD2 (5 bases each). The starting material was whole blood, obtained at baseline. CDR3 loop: CSARDSGRSTYEQYF. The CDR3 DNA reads TGCAGTGCTAGAGATTCGGGGCGTTCTACCTACGAGCAGTACTTC.